The 18 T cell receptor beta chains reported below all come from one sample, sequenced in a study of blood T cell repertoires in COVID-19. Repertoires were generated with immunoSEQ multiplex PCR, while TCRdb's copy carries only in-frame clones and drops some. The sample has 150,000 to 200,000 clones, 80% to 90% seen once. Sequenced material: peripheral blood. Source of these receptors: an elderly woman with acute or convalescent COVID-19.

The chain carries TRBV30 and TRBJ1-2, with 7 nucleotides matching TRBD1. CDR1 and CDR2 (germline): GTSNPN, SVGIG (reference sequence). V was pared by 0 bases and J by 2 bases, with 3 bases of the junction left unmatched. The CDR3 is 14 residues long. DNA for the CDR3: TGTGCCTGGAGTGTAGTGACAGGGAACTATGGCTACACCTTC. Amino acids: CAWSVVTGNYGYTF.

The rearrangement joins TRBV6-4 to TRBJ2-5; TRBD2 agrees at 14 bases. Germline CDR1 is MRHNA and CDR2 is SNTAGT. V lost 0 bases and J lost 4; bases outside the gene matches: 1. CDR3 length equals 16 residues. Here the CDR3 DNA reads TGTGCCAGCAGTGACTCGACTAGCGGGGGGGCAGAGACCCAGTACTTC. Its protein is CASSDSTSGGAETQYF.

The chain combines TRBV6-6 with TRBJ1-1; D is unresolved. V gave up 2 bases and J gave up 1 base, with 5 bases separating them. Germline CDR1 and CDR2: MNHNY and SVGAGI (reference sequence). The CDR3 length is 13 residues. CDR3 region: CASSYTPNTEAFF. DNA of the CDR3: TGTGCCAGCAGTTACACACCGAACACTGAAGCTTTCTTT.

As for this clone: Other nucleotide sequences from this sample produce the same CDR3. The gene calls are TRBV2 and TRBJ1-2, with 7 bases fitting TRBD1. The V gene's germline CDR1 is SNHLY and CDR2 FYNNEI. The CDR3 loop spans 13 amino acids. J gave up 0 bases and V 5 bases, and 0 bases lay outside the gene matches. CDR3 amino acids: CASSTGANYGYTF. Here the CDR3 DNA reads TGTGCCAGCAGTACAGGGGCTAACTATGGCTACACCTTC.

A note on this clone: A read error likely explains this, since a far larger clone differs by one base. Other DNA sequences in the sample encode the same CDR3. The chain uses TRBV6-5 and TRBJ2-7; the match to TRBD1 covers 7 bases. The CDR3 has 12 residues. With 6 bases clipped from V and 4 bases from J, the junction kept 3 bases outside the gene matches. In germline, CDR1 is MNHEY, CDR2 SVGAGI. CDR3 residues: CASSRQGYEQYF. The CDR3 region has the DNA TGTGCCAGCAGCCGACAGGGATACGAGCAGTACTTC.

The genes are TRBV6-1 and TRBJ1-1; D unclear. Germline loops: CDR1 MNHNS, CDR2 SASEGT. The germline V and J ends were trimmed by 2 bases and 2 bases, with 6 bases remaining between them. CDR3 length: 13 residues. CDR3 coding DNA: TGTGCCAGCAGTGAATCCGTTAACACTGAAGCTTTCTTT. This gives the protein CASSESVNTEAFF.

The chain uses TRBV5-6 and TRBJ2-7; tentative D call: TRBD1 (5 bases). Between the trimmed V and J ends, which lost 0 bases and 2 bases, there was a span of 12 bases. The CDR3 is 15 amino acids. Germline V gives CDR1 SGHDT, CDR2 YYEEEE. CDR3 loop: CASSLVGAPTYEQYF. The CDR3 region has the DNA TGTGCCAGCAGCTTGGTTGGGGCCCCGACCTACGAGCAGTACTTC.

The chain carries TRBV19 and TRBJ2-1, with TRBD1 as a possible D gene (6 bases). The CDR3 spans 14 residues. Trimming cost V 5 bases and J 1 base, with 9 bases left between them. In germline, CDR1 is LNHDA, CDR2 SQIVND (reference sequence). The CDR3 bases are TGTGCCAGTAGTCGTCAGGGGTCCTACAATGAGCAGTTCTTC. Translated, it gives CASSRQGSYNEQFF.

The chain uses TRBV5-1 and TRBJ2-1, with 7 bases lining up with TRBD1. The CDR3 has 14 residues. The junction had 2 bases not matched to a gene; V was cut back by 0 bases and J by 5 bases. Germline V gene sequence: CDR1 SGHRS, CDR2 YFSETQ. CDR3 DNA: TGCGCCAGCAGCTTGGGGGGACAGAACAATGAGCAGTTCTTC. Amino acids: CASSLGGQNNEQFF.

The chain links TRBV11-1 to TRBJ1-2; TRBD1 might be the D (5 bases). V was trimmed by 3 bases and J by 8 bases, leaving 13 bases between them. CDR3 size: 13 residues. Germline CDR1 reads SGHAT; CDR2 reads FQDESV (reference sequence). The CDR3 is CASSFEGQRGYTF. The DNA of the CDR3 is TGTGCCAGCAGCTTTGAAGGACAACGGGGCTACACCTTC.

J is TRBJ2-5 and V is TRBV9; 10 positions match TRBD1. V shed 0 bases and J 1 base; nucleotides not matched to a gene: 3. The CDR3 consists of 16 residues. Germline V gene sequence: CDR1 SGDLS, CDR2 YYNGEE. CDR3 residues: CASSVVGTGVQETQYF. The CDR3 region has the DNA TGTGCCAGCAGCGTAGTAGGGACAGGGGTCCAAGAGACCCAGTACTTC.

This clone was counted between two and nine times. This chain uses TRBV19 with TRBJ2-1; D is uncertain. The CDR3 loop spans 14 amino acids. Trimming stripped 4 bases from V and 8 bases from J, with 15 bases between. From germline, CDR1 is LNHDA and CDR2 SQIVND (reference sequence). As DNA, the CDR3 is TGTGCCAGTAGTAAAGATCCTAGAACCCATGAGCAGTTCTTC. This sequence encodes CASSKDPRTHEQFF.

This chain uses TRBV30 with TRBJ2-4, with 7 bases fitting TRBD1. This CDR3 contains 15 residues. J was trimmed by 2 bases and V by 8 bases; bases with no gene match: 12. The germline gives CDR1 GTSNPN, CDR2 SVGIG (reference sequence). The CDR3 is CAARVYRGSKNIQYF. CDR3 sequence (DNA): TGTGCCGCACGAGTTTACAGGGGATCCAAAAACATTCAGTACTTC.

Remarks on this clone: The CDR3 does not close with the conserved phenylalanine or tryptophan, likely indicating a read error. The chain joins TRBV3-1 (or the pseudogene TRBV3-2) to TRBJ1-2; 11 bases are a match to TRBD1. The ends lost 3 bases at V and 4 bases at J; junction bases unmatched: 1. Germline CDR1 LGHDT, CDR2 YNNKEL (reference sequence). This CDR3 has 14 amino acids. In DNA, the CDR3 is TGTGCCAGCAGCCAGGGGACAGGGGGCTATGGCTACACCCTC. It codes for CASSQGTGGYGYTL.

This chain uses TRBV5-4 with TRBJ2-5; 10 bases are shared with TRBD2. V gave up 2 bases and J gave up 5 bases; unmatched junction bases: 0. CDR3 length: 13 residues. Germline assignment: CDR1 SGHNT and CDR2 YYREEE (reference sequence). The CDR3 DNA follows: TGTGCCAGCAGCTTTAGCGGGGGGGAGACCCAGTACTTC. It specifies CASSFSGGETQYF. The whole variable domain, filled in from reference TRBV5-4 and TRBJ2-5, reads ETGVTQSPTHLIKTRGQQVTLRCSSQSGHNTVSWYQQALGQGPQFIFQYYREEENGRGNFPPRFSGLQFPNYSSELNVNALELDDSALYLCASSFSGGETQYFGPGTRLLVL.

This chain joins TRBV27 and TRBJ2-5, with a possible D match to TRBD1 (7 bases). Per the germline V gene, CDR1 is MNHEY and CDR2 is SMNVEV (reference sequence). The length of the CDR3 is 16 residues. V was cut by 7 bases and J by 5 bases, with 23 bases left in between. The CDR3 DNA is TGTGCCAGCACTACCATCCAGGGGGGTGTCAGGGAGACCCAGTACTTC. It encodes CASTTIQGGVRETQYF.

The chain is built from TRBV19 and TRBJ2-1; 10 bases line up with TRBD2. The CDR3 runs to 14 residues. V was clipped by 3 bases and J by 5 bases; unmatched bases: 1. Germline V gene sequence: CDR1 LNHDA, CDR2 SQIVND (reference sequence). The CDR3 sequence is CASSMLAGDNEQFF. The CDR3 DNA reads TGTGCCAGTAGTATGCTAGCGGGAGACAATGAGCAGTTCTTC.

CDR3 region: CASSYQGGGTLHF. DNA of the CDR3: TGTGCCAGCAGTTATCAGGGCGGGGGCACCCTCCACTTT. V is TRBV27 and J is TRBJ1-6, with a tentative D call TRBD1 (6 bases). The ends were cut back, 4 bases at V and 14 bases at J, with 15 bases in the middle. CDR3 length: 13 amino acids. CDR1 is MNHEY and CDR2 is SMNVEV in the germline V gene (reference sequence).